Below are 9 T cell receptor beta chains sequenced from a single sample in a study of CD4 T cells in relation to SARS-CoV-2 and coronaviruses. Unexposed donor CD4+ T cells date from about 2011-2019, before the COVID-19 pandemic. Assay: immunoSEQ multiplex PCR; the TCRdb copy retains only in-frame clones and omits some. The profile shows tens of thousands of clones, 80% to 95% of them singletons. The material sequenced was naive CD4+ T cells from PBMCs. Sample subset: naive CD4+ T cells isolated by negative enrichment. Receptors were obtained from a human donor in good health.

The V gene is TRBV4-1, the J gene TRBJ2-7; 11 bases line up with TRBD1. Germline values: CDR1 MGHRA, CDR2 YSYEKL. The CDR3 loop spans 16 amino acids. V was clipped by 1 base and J by 0 bases; unmatched bases: 2. The CDR3 bases are TGCGCCAGCAGCCAAGCGGGACAGGGGGGCTCCTACGAGCAGTACTTC. It encodes CASSQAGQGGSYEQYF.

The chain carries TRBV3-1 (or the pseudogene TRBV3-2) and TRBJ1-1, with TRBD1 matching 11 bases. This CDR3 has 14 residues. The V gene end was trimmed by 3 bases and the J gene end by 4 bases; junction bases not matched to a gene: 1. Germline values: CDR1 LGHDT, CDR2 YNNKEL (reference sequence). The CDR3 DNA reads as TGTGCCAGCAGCCACGGGACAGGGGGCACTGAAGCTTTCTTT. Amino acids: CASSHGTGGTEAFF.

The V call is TRBV7-2, the J call TRBJ1-3; a possible D gene is TRBD1 (5 bases). Germline lookup yields CDR1 SGHTA and CDR2 FQGNSA. This CDR3 has 14 amino acids. V shed 6 bases and J shed 0 bases, with 9 bases lying between them. The CDR3 spells CASRSGSSGNTIYF. In DNA, the CDR3 is TGTGCCAGCAGATCAGGGAGCTCTGGAAACACCATATATTTT.

In nucleotides, the CDR3 is TGTGCCAGCAGTCGGGCCGAAGAAGCTTTCTTT. Its protein product is CASSRAEEAFF. This chain links TRBV6-5 with TRBJ1-1; D unclear. The CDR3 spans 11 residues. CDR1 and CDR2 from the germline V gene are MNHEY and SVGAGI. V dropped 5 bases and J dropped 8 bases, with 9 bases sitting between them.

V and J are TRBV7-2 and TRBJ2-7, with 7 bases lining up with TRBD1. CDR3 length: 14 residues. CDR1 is SGHTA, CDR2 FQGNSA, per germline. V was pared by 3 bases and J by 4 bases, with 6 bases of the junction left unmatched. The CDR3 DNA follows: TGTGCCAGCAGCTTGACCGGGACAGAGTACGAGCAGTACTTC. Translating gives CASSLTGTEYEQYF.

The chain recombines TRBV6-5 with TRBJ1-2; D call uncertain. V shed 2 bases and J shed 0 bases, with 7 bases lying between them. This CDR3 is built from 14 residues. Germline CDR1 is MNHEY and CDR2 is SVGAGI. The CDR3 sequence is CASSYTRANYGYTF. The CDR3, as DNA: TGTGCCAGCAGTTACACCCGAGCTAACTATGGCTACACCTTC.

DNA of the CDR3: TGTGCCAGTCTAAGGGACAGGGCGAACTATGGCTACACCTTC. Translating it yields CASLRDRANYGYTF. This sequence joins TRBV28 and TRBJ1-2; 9 positions agree with TRBD1. The CDR3 totals 14 residues. Germline lookup yields CDR1 MDHEN and CDR2 SYDVKM. V lost 9 bases, J lost 2 bases, and 7 bases stayed unmatched.

This rearrangement joins TRBV5-3 to TRBJ2-1; the match to TRBD2 covers 8 bases. TRBV5-3 has ORF status, its function being uncertain. The CDR3 length is 18 residues. Trimming cost V 1 base and J 9 bases; bases outside gene matches: 18. The CDR3 sequence: CARSLIGGAGVVRGEQFF. The CDR3, as DNA: TGTGCCAGAAGCTTGATTGGGGGAGCGGGAGTCGTTCGAGGTGAGCAGTTCTTC.

The V gene is TRBV11-2, the J gene TRBJ2-5; 11 bases agree with TRBD2. The trim removed 4 bases at V and 0 bases at J, leaving 7 bases unmatched. Looked up from germline, CDR1 is SGHAT and CDR2 is FQNNGV. The CDR3 runs to 17 residues. In nucleotides, the CDR3 is TGTGCCAGCAGCTCGGGACTAGCGGAGGGGTACCAAGAGACCCAGTACTTC. Protein product: CASSSGLAEGYQETQYF. The full variable domain, its missing parts supplied by reference TRBV11-2 and TRBJ2-5, is EAGVAQSPRYKIIEKRQSVAFWCNPISGHATLYWYQQILGQGPKLLIQFQNNGVVDDSQLPKDRFSAERLKGVDSTLKIQPAKLEDSAVYLCASSSGLAEGYQETQYFGPGTRLLVL.